What follows describes a single TCR beta chain. Its matching antigen is unknown. This sample was taken from a study of Ad26.COV2.S vaccination and SARS-CoV-2 variants. Study findings and constraints: Analytic work on TCR breadth and depth might have understated the full extent of total T cell responses. Recipients given vaccine exceeded placebo recipients in spike-specific TCR breadth. Reportedly, spike-specific CD8+ and CD4+ T cell responses achieved substantial breadth once vaccination had taken place. Vaccine recipients and placebo recipients showed similar non-spike TCR breadth.

The germline CDR1 and CDR2 sequences are MNHNY and SVGAGI (reference sequence). The V end lost 0 bases, the J end lost 5 bases, and 13 bases lay between the germline ends. The CDR3 is 15 amino acids. Assay: immunoSEQ multiplex PCR; the TCRdb copy retains only in-frame clones and omits some. Of approximately 140,000 clones listed, roughly 85% are singletons. The source of this sequence is a human donor who had recovered from COVID-19. Sequencing was performed on peripheral blood, taken after recovery from COVID-19. The chain carries TRBV6-6 and TRBJ2-5, with D tentatively TRBD1 (6 bases). The CDR3 nucleotides are TGTGCCAGCAGTTACTCGGGGCCGAGGGGGGAGACCCAGTACTTC. This sequence encodes CASSYSGPRGETQYF.